These 16 T cell receptor beta chains were sequenced from one sample in a study of lymphopenia after photon versus proton radiotherapy. Generated by immunoSEQ multiplex PCR, the TCRdb table keeps only in-frame clones and is missing some. The table shows about 16,000 clones, with under 90% occurring only once. Sequencing was performed on peripheral blood, taken from a patient treated with proton-based radiotherapy. These receptors came from a man between 65 and 85 years old with pancreatic cancer.

The chain joins TRBV7-3 to TRBJ1-3; D call uncertain. The V and J ends lost 0 bases and 0 bases respectively, with 6 bases between them. The germline V gene has CDR1 SGHTA and CDR2 FQGTGA. The CDR3 extends over 15 amino acids. The CDR3 nucleotides are TGTGCCAGCAGCTTAACGCTGGGCTCTGGAAACACCATATATTTT. Its protein is CASSLTLGSGNTIYF.

The chain is built from TRBV5-1 and TRBJ2-3; no clear D gene. CDR3 length: 16 amino acids. The ends were cut back, 0 bases at V and 5 bases at J, with 16 bases in the middle. Per the germline V gene, CDR1 is SGHRS and CDR2 is YFSETQ. This CDR3 is CASSLVVRLGGDTQYF. DNA of the CDR3: TGCGCCAGCAGCTTGGTGGTCCGCCTCGGTGGAGATACGCAGTATTTT.

The chain is built from TRBV9 and TRBJ2-2; D perhaps matches TRBD1 (7 bases). CDR1 is SGDLS, CDR2 YYNGEE, per germline. V shed 4 bases and J shed 4 bases, with 26 bases lying between them. CDR3 length: 19 residues. The CDR3 is CASSPRRSSEGAGTGELFF. The CDR3, as DNA: TGTGCCAGCAGCCCCCGTCGGTCCTCGGAGGGGGCGGGCACCGGGGAGCTGTTTTTT.

The chain links TRBV6-5 to TRBJ1-6; 8 bases fit TRBD1. From germline, CDR1 is MNHEY and CDR2 SVGAGI. The CDR3 covers 16 residues. The junction had 5 bases not matched to a gene; V was cut back by 0 bases and J by 7 bases. The CDR3 loop is CASSYSQGAGNSPLHF. CDR3 sequence (DNA): TGTGCCAGCAGTTACTCGCAGGGGGCAGGGAATTCACCCCTCCACTTT.

The V gene is TRBV7-2, the J gene TRBJ1-1, with a possible D match to TRBD1 (5 bases). V shed 3 bases and J shed 0 bases, with 8 bases lying between them. The CDR3 has 14 amino acids. The germline V gene has CDR1 SGHTA and CDR2 FQGNSA. As DNA, the CDR3 is TGTGCCAGCAGCTTTGCAGGGATGAACACTGAAGCTTTCTTT. Protein sequence: CASSFAGMNTEAFF. Using reference TRBV7-2 and TRBJ1-1 for the parts outside the CDR3, the full variable domain is GAGVSQSPSNKVTEKGKDVELRCDPISGHTALYWYRQSLGQGLEFLIYFQGNSAPDKSGLPSDRFSAERTGGSVSTLTIQRTQQEDSAVYLCASSFAGMNTEAFFGQGTRLTVV.

V usage is TRBV6-6 and J usage is TRBJ1-2; 10 bases are shared with TRBD1. V shed 6 bases, J shed 2 bases, and the junction held 9 bases outside the gene matches. The germline CDR1 and CDR2 sequences are MNHNY and SVGAGI (reference sequence). This CDR3 spans 16 amino acids. The CDR3 loop is CASSDKRTGGNYGYTF. The CDR3 DNA is TGTGCCAGCAGCGATAAAAGGACAGGGGGAAACTATGGCTACACCTTC.

This clone was counted a single time. The CDR3 DNA reads as TGTGCCAGCAGTGTGAAGGCCGGGGAGCTGTTTTTT. Translation gives CASSVKAGELFF. The chain couples TRBV2 to TRBJ2-2; D unresolved. The V end was cut by 4 bases, the J end by 6 bases, with 6 bases between. In germline, CDR1 is SNHLY, CDR2 FYNNEI. The CDR3 runs 12 residues.

This sequence joins TRBV2 and TRBJ2-5; perhaps D is TRBD1 or TRBD2 (6 bases each). V lost 6 bases to trimming and J lost 9 bases, with 11 bases between them. CDR1 is SNHLY and CDR2 is FYNNEI in the germline V gene. This CDR3 region has 11 residues. CDR3 nucleotides: TGTGCCAGCAGCCCGAGGGGGGCCCAGTACTTC. Protein sequence: CASSPRGAQYF.

This clone came up once. This sequence joins TRBV19 and TRBJ1-1; D ambiguous. This CDR3 has 15 residues. V dropped 3 bases and J dropped 1 base, with 12 bases sitting between them. Germline CDR1 LNHDA, CDR2 SQIVND (reference sequence). CDR3 nucleotide sequence: TGTGCCAGTAGTATCGGAGGACGGCCGAACACTGAAGCTTTCTTT. Encoded protein: CASSIGGRPNTEAFF.

The chain uses TRBV27 and TRBJ1-2; the match to TRBD1 covers 10 bases. The V segment lost 4 bases and the J segment 3 bases; nucleotides outside the gene matches: 5. Germline values: CDR1 MNHEY, CDR2 SMNVEV (reference sequence). The CDR3 extends over 15 amino acids. CDR3: CASSSRTGGHYGYTF. Here the CDR3 DNA reads TGTGCCAGCAGTTCCCGGACAGGGGGACACTATGGCTACACCTTC.

DNA for the CDR3: TGTGCCAGCAGCTTAGTCCAGGGCAATCAGCCCCAGCATTTT. It translates to CASSLVQGNQPQHF. The chain carries TRBV7-2 and TRBJ1-5; no clear D gene. Between the trimmed V and J ends, which lost 1 base and 2 bases, there was a span of 6 bases. Germline lookup yields CDR1 SGHTA and CDR2 FQGNSA. The length of the CDR3 is 14 residues.

This chain connects TRBV5-6 to TRBJ2-3, with D possibly being TRBD1 (5 bases). The V gene's germline CDR1 is SGHDT and CDR2 YYEEEE. The CDR3 totals 13 residues. Between the trimmed V and J ends, which lost 0 bases and 3 bases, there was a span of 5 bases. CDR3: CASSLGQTDTQYF. Here the CDR3 DNA reads TGTGCCAGCAGCTTGGGACAGACAGATACGCAGTATTTT.

This chain joins TRBV6-4 and TRBJ2-3; D is ambiguous. V gave up 3 bases and J gave up 0 bases, with 7 bases separating them. The V gene's germline CDR1 is MRHNA and CDR2 SNTAGT. This CDR3 contains 14 residues. CDR3 loop: CASSELSSTDTQYF. The CDR3 region has the DNA TGTGCCAGCAGTGAGCTATCTAGCACAGATACGCAGTATTTT.

The rearrangement uses TRBV6-5 and TRBJ1-2; possible D gene TRBD1, 5 bases. This CDR3 region has 14 residues. Germline CDR1 and CDR2: MNHEY and SVGAGI. The germline V and J ends were trimmed by 3 bases and 2 bases, with 10 bases remaining between them. CDR3 protein: CASSYGGGNYGYTF. The CDR3 DNA follows: TGTGCCAGCAGTTATGGGGGGGGAAACTATGGCTACACCTTC.

This chain uses TRBV9 with TRBJ1-1, with 7 bases fitting TRBD1. CDR1 and CDR2 (germline): SGDLS, YYNGEE. The junction had 3 bases not matched to a gene; V was cut back by 0 bases and J by 1 base. This CDR3 contains 15 residues. The CDR3 loop reads CASSVVGGANTEAFF. CDR3 DNA sequence: TGTGCCAGCAGCGTAGTAGGGGGCGCGAACACTGAAGCTTTCTTT. The variable domain in full, completed from reference TRBV9 and TRBJ1-1, reads DSGVTQTPKHLITATGQRVTLRCSPRSGDLSVYWYQQSLDQGLQFLIQYYNGEERAKGNILERFSAQQFPDLHSELNLSSLELGDSALYFCASSVVGGANTEAFFGQGTRLTVV.

This chain's CDR3 is CAWSGDRVWAFF. The CDR3 DNA reads as TGTGCCTGGAGTGGGGACAGGGTGTGGGCTTTCTTT. The chain joins TRBV30 to TRBJ1-1, with 9 bases aligning to TRBD1. Germline V gives CDR1 GTSNPN, CDR2 SVGIG (reference sequence). This CDR3 is built from 12 residues. After removal of 1 base from V and 11 bases from J, the junction contained 5 bases not matched to a gene.